This T cell receptor (beta chain) was profiled in a study of T cell responses to AZD1222 COVID-19 vaccine (dated by TCRdb to the early 2020s). Broadly, across the study: A total of 233 trial participants underwent TCR sequencing, of whom 200 to 220 had received two doses of AZD1222 and around 25 had received two doses of the MenACWY control vaccine. Trial participants were enrolled by age into 18-55, 56-69 and 70-plus year subgroups, with roughly 160, 29 and 62 TCR-sequenced participants respectively.

Note on this clone: Its target antigen remains unknown. The record has no base qualities; no much larger clone is one base away.

The CDR3 regions of human TCRbeta chains were analyzed by immunosequencing. As for how the authors treated the data: Repertoire TCRs were matched against a reference library of SARS-CoV-2-specific TCRs generated with the MIRA antigen-specificity platform. Breadth was defined as the fraction of unique TCRs that were SARS-CoV-2-associated. Depth was defined as the fraction of total T cells that were SARS-CoV-2-associated. Using the MIRA data, every spike-specific TCR was mapped to the spike region that the TCR reacted to and assigned to either a CD4 or a CD8 class. Log10-transformed breadth and depth values were compared by one-way ANOVA with Sidak's multiple comparisons tests. Here the immuneACCESS table is served through TCRdb, limited to in-frame sequences with V and J called. Missing clones are a known gap in these copies; in checked studies unresolved V genes cover under half, and the rest lacks a known reason. V, J and clone size were drawn from that table, and D and trimming were deduced from the DNA. The sample data list 150,000 or so clones, and approximately 90% of these were observed just once. The ten most abundant clones make up about 3% of the sample.

The sample's time point, from its label and the paper: baseline before first vaccination. Reading the label with the study, this specimen's treatment or condition is: meningococcal conjugate vaccine given as trial control. Vaccinee samples came from UK trials COV001 and COV002, including a single-blind randomized controlled phase 2/3 trial of AZD1222 (ChAdOx1 nCoV-19) in healthy adults. For TCRbeta chain sequencing, PBMC samples from trial participants were taken at day 0 and at day 28 after the second dose. The paper as a whole reports these results and caveats: Only six AZD1222 recipients were SARS-CoV-2 seropositive at baseline, limiting conclusions about previously exposed vaccinees. Reportedly, almost half of the unique spike-specific TCRs recognized epitopes lying outside the regions that are mutated in the B.1.351 and B.1.1.7 variants. The whole spike protein was spanned by vaccine-associated CD4 TCRs, and dominant responses were seen in regions 160-218 and 743-854. After two AZD1222 doses, both the breadth and the depth of spike-specific TCRs were significantly higher than at day 0 and than in MenACWY recipients. Because no day 14 peak-response samples were available, repertoires were characterized only after the peak T cell response. The 56-69-year group was small, and its depth increase did not reach significance, likely because of low power. Most participants were white British and females outnumbered males, and the authors suggested that clonal diversity may have been underestimated.

The sample was peripheral blood, taken on day 0 of MenACWY control vaccination. The sequence was obtained from an adult in good health.

The CDR3 protein is CASRDTSKNIQYF. The nucleotide sequence reads as follows: TGTGCCAGTAGAGATACTTCCAAAAACATTCAGTACTTC. The rearranged chain carries TRBV19 and TRBJ2-4; too little of a D gene remains to name it. The CDR3 runs 13 amino acids, cysteine and phenylalanine included. Only the CDR3 part of the read is kept: 39 bases, read in frame from the first base. CDR1 LNHDA and CDR2 SQIVND are derived from the germline V gene (reference sequence). V and J lose 6 bases and 2 bases, and a span of 8 bases separates them.